The rows below give T cell receptor beta chains drawn from one sample of a study of graft-versus-host responses after intestinal transplantation. TCRdb keeps only in-frame clones here, not all; method: immunoSEQ multiplex PCR. The table shows roughly 60,000 clones, with roughly 89% occurring only once. Sequenced material: PBMCs, taken 26 days after transplant. The receptor source for this set is a human patient who received an intestinal transplant, so some T cells may come from the graft donor. Each CDR3 is given with its conserved first and last residue.

TRBV27 CASSLKGGGEYEQYF
TRBV15 CATSREYTDTQYF
TRBV7-9 CASSLGGRNQPQHF
TRBV2 CAPRKYTQYF
TRBV28 CASSLLPRTGESGYTF
TRBV19 CASSPQGRLDQPQHF
TRBV15 CATSSDWAGSYGYTF
TRBV11-2 CASSSYTGGAFYGYTF
TRBV6-1 CASSEGSGGADTQYF
TRBV6-5 CASSWTGGTGELFF
TRBV19 CASSIEGRHGYTF
TRBV13 CASSLPGTSASNEQFF
TRBV15 CATSRDLGVGSPLHF
TRBV9 CASSARTSGEPNEQFF
TRBV11-1 CASSVGGLSSYNEQFF
TRBV15 CATSRGLGEGGTEAFF